This TCR beta chain came from a study of T cells after yellow fever vaccination. Study in general: Preparation of the low-cell-number fractions used SMART-Seq v4 Ultra Low Input.

From germline, CDR1 is SGDLS and CDR2 YYNGEE. V lost 4 bases, J lost 7 bases, and 15 bases lay in between. The CDR3 spans 15 residues. Ten or more counts support this clonotype. TCRdb re-called the 5' RACE reads through MiXCR, storing one row per CDR3 protein. The sample shows around 260,000 distinct CDR3 sequences, 5.2% of them seen only once. This sequence joins TRBV9 and TRBJ1-6; TRBD1 is a possible D gene (6 bases). The input for sequencing was CD4+ T cells sorted from PBMCs, taken on the day of the yellow fever booster vaccination. The clonotype was recovered from a man in his late teens or twenties who received the YFV17D yellow fever vaccine. The CDR3 DNA reads as TGTGCCAGCAGCCCAAGGGGGGGAGGCAATTCACCCCTCCACTTT. It codes for CASSPRGGGNSPLHF.